This T cell receptor (beta chain) comes out of a study of shared clonotypes between healthy human individuals. General study results and limits: Clonotype sharing among donors likely depends on sequencing depth.

Regarding this clone: Its antigen is not identified.

The donors, healthy adults who were HIV-negative, had experienced no recent acute infections or vaccinations. Assay: immunoSEQ multiplex PCR; the TCRdb copy retains only in-frame clones and omits some. The sample contains approximately 2.3 million clones, more than 85% of which appear only once. The ends lost 2 bases at V and 2 bases at J; junction bases unmatched: 10. The germline CDR1 and CDR2 sequences are KGHSH and LQKENI. The CDR3 is 18 amino acids. The rearrangement joins TRBV18 to TRBJ2-1; TRBD2 matches 9 bases. Sequenced: naive CD4+ T cells from PBMCs. Specified subset: CD45RA+ positively selected. The sequence came from a man between 18 and 35 years old in good health. Some clones in this sample may be carry-over from other donors' samples. In DNA form, the CDR3 reads TGTGCCAGCTCACCAGTTCAGGTAGCGGGAGCTCCCTACAATGAGCAGTTCTTC. It codes for CASSPVQVAGAPYNEQFF. Full variable domain (remainder filled in from reference TRBV18 and TRBJ2-1): NAGVMQNPRHLVRRRGQEARLRCSPMKGHSHVYWYRQLPEEGLKFMVYLQKENIIDESGMPKERFSAEFPKEGPSILRIQQVVRGDSAAYFCASSPVQVAGAPYNEQFFGPGTRLTVL.